The 18 T cell receptor beta chains below come from one sample, sequenced in a study of blood T cell repertoires in COVID-19. Data came from immunoSEQ multiplex PCR; TCRdb stores just in-frame clones and leaves some out. This sample has fewer than 300,000 clones, with 86% found just once. The sample comprised peripheral blood. Receptor source: a man aged 40-50 years who had recovered from COVID-19.

The V gene is TRBV9, the J gene TRBJ2-3; D gene ambiguous. From germline, CDR1 is SGDLS and CDR2 YYNGEE. The CDR3 loop spans 13 amino acids. V was cut by 4 bases and J by 4 bases, with 10 bases left in between. CDR3 in amino acids: CASSIGASDTQYF. DNA of the CDR3: TGTGCCAGCAGCATCGGAGCTTCAGATACGCAGTATTTT.

The chain is built from TRBV27 and TRBJ1-3; weak D call: TRBD1 (6 bases). The CDR3 loop spans 14 amino acids. CDR1 and CDR2 (germline): MNHEY, SMNVEV (reference sequence). V was trimmed by 6 bases and J by 5 bases, leaving 14 bases between them. CDR3 nucleotide sequence: TGTGCCAGCAGCGGGGCAGGGGCAAGAAACACCATATATTTT. Translating gives CASSGAGARNTIYF.

The chain uses TRBV4-3 and TRBJ2-7, with 8 bases aligning to TRBD1. CDR3 size: 14 residues. V shed 4 bases, J shed 4 bases, and the junction held 6 bases outside the gene matches. Germline V lookup: CDR1 LGHNA, CDR2 YSLEER. The CDR3 protein is CASSPRTGLYEQYF. The CDR3 nucleotides read TGCGCCAGCAGCCCACGGACAGGGCTTTACGAGCAGTACTTC.

The chain employs TRBV7-2 and TRBJ1-1; no clear D gene. V was pared by 1 base and J by 0 bases, with 18 bases between. Germline assignment: CDR1 SGHTA and CDR2 FQGNSA. This CDR3 comprises 18 residues. CDR3 DNA: TGTGCCAGCAGCTTAGGGCCGTTTCTAGCTTTAATGAACACTGAAGCTTTCTTT. The encoded protein is CASSLGPFLALMNTEAFF.

The chain is built from TRBV19 and TRBJ2-5; D perhaps matches TRBD1 (5 bases). CDR3 length: 14 amino acids. Germline lookup yields CDR1 LNHDA and CDR2 SQIVND (reference sequence). V lost 5 bases, J lost 3 bases, and 13 bases lay in between. The CDR3 DNA follows: TGTGCCAGTAGTCTCCGGCGACAGAAAGAGACCCAGTACTTC. Translated, it gives CASSLRRQKETQYF.

The rearrangement links TRBV12-3 or TRBV12-4 to TRBJ1-5; TRBD1 is a possible D gene (5 bases). Trimming took off 5 bases at V and 4 bases at J, with 9 bases between the two ends. The CDR3 has 13 residues. The CDR3 loop reads CASSRDRNQPQHF. The CDR3 region has the DNA TGTGCCAGCAGTAGAGACAGAAATCAGCCCCAGCATTTT.

V gene TRBV6-5 combines with J gene TRBJ2-2; D unclear. Germline CDR1 is MNHEY and CDR2 is SVGAGI. The CDR3 spans 14 residues. With 6 bases removed from V and 2 bases from J, the gap between germline ends came to 10 bases. CDR3 sequence reads: CASSQGGNTGELFF. Written as DNA, the CDR3 is TGTGCCAGCAGCCAAGGCGGAAACACCGGGGAGCTGTTTTTT.

The V gene is TRBV11-2, the J gene TRBJ2-1, with D possibly being TRBD1 (6 bases). V dropped 5 bases and J dropped 6 bases, with 14 bases sitting between them. This CDR3 has 14 amino acids. The germline gives CDR1 SGHAT, CDR2 FQNNGV. The CDR3 reads CASSPTLGGNEQFF. CDR3 nucleotide sequence: TGTGCCAGCAGCCCAACGCTAGGGGGCAATGAGCAGTTCTTC.

This clone was seen only once. The chain combines TRBV19 with TRBJ1-1, with TRBD1 identical over 7 bases. J lost 7 bases, V lost 5 bases, and 10 bases had no gene match. Germline V gene sequence: CDR1 LNHDA, CDR2 SQIVND (reference sequence). The length of the CDR3 is 14 residues. CDR3 in DNA: TGTGCCAGTAGTCCCACTGGGACAGCCAATGAAGCTTTCTTT. Its protein is CASSPTGTANEAFF.

The chain couples TRBV5-1 to TRBJ1-1; 12 bases map to TRBD1. Unmatched junction bases numbered 7, after V lost 4 bases and J lost 6 bases. The CDR3 totals 15 residues. In germline, CDR1 is SGHRS, CDR2 YFSETQ. The CDR3 loop reads CASSPGTGGTAEAFF. The CDR3 DNA follows: TGCGCCAGCAGCCCCGGGACAGGGGGCACCGCTGAAGCTTTCTTT.

V gene TRBV6-2 or TRBV6-3 combines with J gene TRBJ2-1, with 8 bases that match TRBD2. The CDR3 runs to 18 residues. J gave up 3 bases and V 5 bases, and 15 bases lay outside the gene matches. Germline CDR1 and CDR2: MNHEY and SVGEGT. The CDR3 protein is CASSPQGLGTRVYNEQFF. In DNA form, the CDR3 reads TGTGCCAGCAGTCCCCAGGGCCTGGGGACTAGGGTCTACAATGAGCAGTTCTTC.

This clone has only one observation. This chain uses TRBV24-1 with TRBJ2-1, with D maybe TRBD2 (5 bases). CDR3 length: 13 residues. Trimming pared 5 bases from V and 7 bases from J, leaving 11 bases between. Germline values: CDR1 KGHDR, CDR2 SFDVKD. CDR3 in amino acids: CATSGGWENEQFF. In DNA form, the CDR3 reads TGTGCCACCAGTGGCGGGTGGGAAAATGAGCAGTTCTTC.

This rearrangement joins TRBV11-2 to TRBJ2-2; 9 positions match TRBD2. Trimming cost V 5 bases and J 8 bases; bases outside gene matches: 6. Germline V lookup: CDR1 SGHAT, CDR2 FQNNGV. The length of the CDR3 is 14 residues. The CDR3, as DNA: TGTGCCAGCAGCCCCCTAGCGGGGTGGGGGGAGCTGTTTTTT. Its translation is CASSPLAGWGELFF.

Points on this clone: Other DNA sequences from this sample encode an identical CDR3 as well. CDR3 bases: TGTGCCAGCAGCTCTGCCTACGAGCAGTACTTC. Protein sequence: CASSSAYEQYF. V usage is TRBV5-6 and J usage is TRBJ2-7, with D hard to call. Germline lookup yields CDR1 SGHDT and CDR2 YYEEEE. There are 11 residues in the CDR3. The ends were cut back, 3 bases at V and 2 bases at J, with 3 bases in the middle.

The chain employs TRBV7-2 and TRBJ2-1, with a possible D match to TRBD1 (6 bases). The length of the CDR3 is 16 residues. From germline, CDR1 is SGHTA and CDR2 FQGNSA. The V end was cut by 5 bases, the J end by 9 bases, with 23 bases between. Written as DNA, the CDR3 is TGTGCCAGCAGCACCGGGGCGGACAGCCGGCGTGGTGAGCAGTTCTTC. Protein sequence: CASSTGADSRRGEQFF.

The rearrangement links TRBV5-5 to TRBJ1-6; D ambiguous. V was shortened by 3 bases and J by 4 bases, with 17 bases between the two germline ends. Germline V gene lookup returns CDR1 SGHKS and CDR2 YYEKEE (reference sequence). This CDR3 is 17 amino acids long. The CDR3 DNA reads TGTGCCAGCAGCTGGGAGGGCCAGGATCCTTATAATTCACCCCTCCACTTT. Translated: CASSWEGQDPYNSPLHF.

The chain is built from TRBV9 and TRBJ2-2; 9 nucleotides align to TRBD2. V gave up 0 bases and J gave up 1 base; unmatched junction bases: 1. The CDR3 totals 16 residues. CDR1 and CDR2 from the germline V gene are SGDLS and YYNGEE. The CDR3 DNA is TGTGCCAGCAGCGTAGGCGGGAGGGTGAACACCGGGGAGCTGTTTTTT. Protein product: CASSVGGRVNTGELFF.

This clone was observed a few times. The chain recombines TRBV10-2 with TRBJ1-1; D is uncertain. Germline CDR1 reads WSHSY; CDR2 reads SAAADI. V gave up 6 bases and J gave up 7 bases, with 18 bases separating them. This CDR3 comprises 14 residues. In DNA, the CDR3 is TGCGCCAGCAGCCGGTCGTCCCTTGGTGGTGAAGCTTTCTTT. It encodes CASSRSSLGGEAFF.